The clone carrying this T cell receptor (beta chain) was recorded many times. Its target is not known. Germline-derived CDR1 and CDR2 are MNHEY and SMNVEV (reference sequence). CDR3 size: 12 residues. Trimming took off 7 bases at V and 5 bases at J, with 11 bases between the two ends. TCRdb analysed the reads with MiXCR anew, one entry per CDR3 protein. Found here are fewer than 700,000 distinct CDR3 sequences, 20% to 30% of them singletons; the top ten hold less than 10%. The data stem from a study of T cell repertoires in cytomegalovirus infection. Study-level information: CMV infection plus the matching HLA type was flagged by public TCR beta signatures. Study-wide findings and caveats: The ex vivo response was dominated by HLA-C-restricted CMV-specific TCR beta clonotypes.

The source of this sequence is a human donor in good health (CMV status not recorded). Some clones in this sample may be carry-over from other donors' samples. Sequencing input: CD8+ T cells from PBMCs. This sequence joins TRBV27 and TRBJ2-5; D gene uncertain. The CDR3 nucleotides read TGTGCCAGCACCCCTCGTGAGGAGACCCAGTACTTC. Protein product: CASTPREETQYF.